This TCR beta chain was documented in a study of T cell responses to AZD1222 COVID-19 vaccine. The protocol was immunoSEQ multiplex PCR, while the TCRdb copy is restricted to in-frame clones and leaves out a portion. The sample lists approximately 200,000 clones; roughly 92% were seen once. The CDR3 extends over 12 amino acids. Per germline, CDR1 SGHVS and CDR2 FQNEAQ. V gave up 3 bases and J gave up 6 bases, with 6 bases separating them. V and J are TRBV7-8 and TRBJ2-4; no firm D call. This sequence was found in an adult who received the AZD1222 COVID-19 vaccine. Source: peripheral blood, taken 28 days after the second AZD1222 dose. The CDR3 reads CASSFELNIQYF. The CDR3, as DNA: TGTGCCAGCAGCTTCGAGTTAAACATTCAGTACTTC.